This T cell receptor (beta chain) is drawn from a study of blood T cell repertoires in COVID-19. Study context: Some COVID-19 samples were acute and others convalescent; all came from the United States, Italy and Spain.

Original data processing: Estimation of nucleated cell counts was performed using reference gene primer amplification. Profiled with immunoSEQ multiplex PCR; TCRdb holds only in-frame clones, not every one. V and J calls and clone size are as listed in that table; D and trimming were resolved from the DNA. The sample lists about 100,000 clones, approximately 89% seen once, with about 1.9% in the top ten. V shed 4 bases, J shed 4 bases, and the junction held 9 bases outside the gene matches. The CDR3 consists of 16 residues. CDR1 is MNHEY, CDR2 SVGAGI, per germline. The receptor comes from a man over 45 with active COVID-19. The V gene is TRBV6-5, the J gene TRBJ2-7; TRBD2 matches at 11 bases. Sequencing used peripheral blood. This CDR3 reads CASSFYLSGGEYEQYF. The CDR3, as DNA: TGTGCCAGCAGTTTCTACCTTAGCGGGGGGGAATACGAGCAGTACTTC.